Here is one T cell receptor (beta chain) with its context. Its antigen is as yet unknown. V dropped 4 bases and J dropped 7; count of bases not matched to a gene: 12. CDR3 length equals 15 residues. Germline CDR1 SGHTA, CDR2 FQGNSA. 13 Jbeta primers and 60 Vbeta primers were used for the PCR. The repertoire was sequenced with immunoSEQ multiplex PCR; TCRdb's copy has only in-frame clones and lacks some. The sample lists 120,000 to 150,000 clones, around 65% occurring once. The data derive from a study of cytomegalovirus exposure and HLA in healthy donors. Study context: T cells numbering about 179 million yielded approximately 120 million unique TCR beta sequences in an earlier analysis. Study results and caveats: Among the CMV-associated chains, a few were confirmed in vitro as specific for CMV antigens. Altogether, some 170 TCR beta chains were recorded as cytomegalovirus-associated. Later on, a genetic analysis was performed. It linked a missense variant in DCLRE1C with V- and J-gene trimming of TCR beta.

This rearrangement joins TRBV7-2 to TRBJ2-7, with 8 bases matching TRBD2. The clonotype comes from a male donor in good health and CMV-seronegative. Sequenced: PBMCs. The CDR3 sequence: CASSWAQTGGGEQYF. The CDR3 DNA reads as TGTGCCAGCAGCTGGGCCCAGACGGGAGGGGGTGAGCAGTACTTC.